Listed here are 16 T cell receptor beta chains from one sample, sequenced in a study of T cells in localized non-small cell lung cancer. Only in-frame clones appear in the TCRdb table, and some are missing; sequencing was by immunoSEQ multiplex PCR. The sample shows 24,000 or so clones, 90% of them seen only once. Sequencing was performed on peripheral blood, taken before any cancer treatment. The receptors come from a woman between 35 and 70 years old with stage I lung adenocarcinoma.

The CDR3 coding sequence is TGTGCCAGCAGTCCCGGATCTGCCTACGAGCAGTACTTC. Translation: CASSPGSAYEQYF. This chain joins TRBV28 and TRBJ2-7; D remains ambiguous. CDR1 and CDR2 (germline): MDHEN, SYDVKM. V gave up 5 bases and J gave up 2 bases, with 10 bases separating them. The CDR3 is 13 residues long.

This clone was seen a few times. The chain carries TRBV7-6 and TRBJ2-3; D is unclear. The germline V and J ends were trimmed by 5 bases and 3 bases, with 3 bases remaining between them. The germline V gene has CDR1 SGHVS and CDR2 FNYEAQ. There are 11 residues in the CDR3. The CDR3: CASSLTDTQYF. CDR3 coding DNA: TGTGCCAGCAGCCTTACAGATACGCAGTATTTT.

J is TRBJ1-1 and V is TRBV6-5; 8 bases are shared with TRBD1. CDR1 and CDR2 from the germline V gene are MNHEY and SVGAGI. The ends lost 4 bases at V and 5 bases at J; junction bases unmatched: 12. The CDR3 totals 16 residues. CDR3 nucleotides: TGTGCCAGCAGTTCCCGACAGGGGCCTAGGGGGACTGAAGCTTTCTTT. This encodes CASSSRQGPRGTEAFF.

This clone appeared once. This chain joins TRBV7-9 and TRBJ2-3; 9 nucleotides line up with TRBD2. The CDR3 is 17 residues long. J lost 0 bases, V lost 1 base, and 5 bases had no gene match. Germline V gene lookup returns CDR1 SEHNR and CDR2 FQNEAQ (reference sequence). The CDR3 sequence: CASSLGASGTSTDTQYF. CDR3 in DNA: TGTGCCAGCAGCTTAGGGGCTAGCGGGACTAGCACAGATACGCAGTATTTT.

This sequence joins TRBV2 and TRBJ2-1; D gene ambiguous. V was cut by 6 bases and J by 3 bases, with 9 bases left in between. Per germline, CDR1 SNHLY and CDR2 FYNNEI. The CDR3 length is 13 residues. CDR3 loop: CASSAWGYNEQFF. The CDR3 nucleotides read TGTGCCAGCAGCGCCTGGGGCTACAATGAGCAGTTCTTC. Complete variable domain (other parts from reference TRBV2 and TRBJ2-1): EPEVTQTPSHQVTQMGQEVILRCVPISNHLYFYWYRQILGQKVEFLVSFYNNEISEKSEIFDDQFSVERPDGSNFTLKIRSTKLEDSAMYFCASSAWGYNEQFFGPGTRLTVL.

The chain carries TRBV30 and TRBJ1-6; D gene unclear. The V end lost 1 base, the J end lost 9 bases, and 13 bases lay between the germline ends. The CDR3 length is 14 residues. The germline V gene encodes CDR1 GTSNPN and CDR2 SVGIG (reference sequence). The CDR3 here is CAWSEHFGSSPLHF. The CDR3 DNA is TGTGCCTGGAGTGAACATTTTGGCTCTTCACCCCTCCACTTT.

The CDR3 DNA reads as TGTGCCAGCCGGGGATTGGGCGGAGCAGGGCCGACGGAGACCCAGTACTTC. Translation: CASRGLGGAGPTETQYF. The chain links TRBV2 to TRBJ2-5; D is possibly TRBD1 or TRBD2 (5 bases each). The germline V gene has CDR1 SNHLY and CDR2 FYNNEI. The CDR3 runs 17 residues. The V gene lost 8 bases and the J gene lost 5 bases, with 27 bases spanning the gap.

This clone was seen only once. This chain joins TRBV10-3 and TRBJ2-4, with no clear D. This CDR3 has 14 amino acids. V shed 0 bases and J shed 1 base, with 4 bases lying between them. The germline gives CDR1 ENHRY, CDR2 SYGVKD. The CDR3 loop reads CAISESGAKNIQYF. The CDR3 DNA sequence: TGTGCCATCAGTGAGTCGGGGGCCAAAAACATTCAGTACTTC.

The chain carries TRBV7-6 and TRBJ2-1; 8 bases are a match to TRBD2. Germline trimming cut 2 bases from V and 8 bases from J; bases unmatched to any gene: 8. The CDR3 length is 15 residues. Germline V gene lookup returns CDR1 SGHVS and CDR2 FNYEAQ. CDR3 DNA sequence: TGTGCCAGCAGCTTAACGGGAGGGCCTAGAGATGAGCAGTTCTTC. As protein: CASSLTGGPRDEQFF.

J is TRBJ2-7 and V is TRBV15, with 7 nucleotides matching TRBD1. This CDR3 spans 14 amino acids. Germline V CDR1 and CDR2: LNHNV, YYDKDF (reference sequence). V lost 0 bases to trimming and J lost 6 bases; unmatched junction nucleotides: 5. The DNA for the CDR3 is TGTGCCACCAGCAGAGACCAGACAGGGCCCGAGCAGTACTTC. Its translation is CATSRDQTGPEQYF.

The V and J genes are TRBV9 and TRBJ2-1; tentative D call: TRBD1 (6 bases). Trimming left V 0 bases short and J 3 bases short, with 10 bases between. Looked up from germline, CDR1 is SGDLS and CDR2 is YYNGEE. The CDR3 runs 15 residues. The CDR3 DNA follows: TGTGCCAGCAGCGTAGATGGCAGGGGCTACAATGAGCAGTTCTTC. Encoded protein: CASSVDGRGYNEQFF.

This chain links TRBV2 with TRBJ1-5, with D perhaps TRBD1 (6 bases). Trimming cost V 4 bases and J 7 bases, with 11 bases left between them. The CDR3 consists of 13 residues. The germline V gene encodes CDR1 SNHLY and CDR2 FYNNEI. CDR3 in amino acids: CASSGNREQPQHF. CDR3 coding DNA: TGTGCCAGCAGTGGTAACAGGGAACAGCCCCAGCATTTT.

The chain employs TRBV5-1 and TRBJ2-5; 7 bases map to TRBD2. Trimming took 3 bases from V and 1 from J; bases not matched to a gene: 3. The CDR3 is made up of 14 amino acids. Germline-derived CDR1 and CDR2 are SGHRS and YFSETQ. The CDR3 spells CASSSWTSQETQYF. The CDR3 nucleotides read TGCGCCAGCAGCTCCTGGACTAGCCAAGAGACCCAGTACTTC.

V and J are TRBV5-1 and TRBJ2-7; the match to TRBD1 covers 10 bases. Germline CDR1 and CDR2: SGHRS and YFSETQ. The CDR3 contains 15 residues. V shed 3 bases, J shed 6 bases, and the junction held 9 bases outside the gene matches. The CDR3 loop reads CASSWGGTGEREQYF. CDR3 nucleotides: TGCGCCAGCAGCTGGGGCGGGACAGGGGAACGCGAGCAGTACTTC.

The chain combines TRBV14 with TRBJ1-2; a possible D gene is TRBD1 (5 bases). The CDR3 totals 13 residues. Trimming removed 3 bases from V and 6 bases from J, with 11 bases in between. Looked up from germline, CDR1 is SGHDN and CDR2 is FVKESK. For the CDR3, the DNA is TGTGCCAGCAGCCACAGCAGGGCCAATGGCTACACCTTC. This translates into CASSHSRANGYTF.

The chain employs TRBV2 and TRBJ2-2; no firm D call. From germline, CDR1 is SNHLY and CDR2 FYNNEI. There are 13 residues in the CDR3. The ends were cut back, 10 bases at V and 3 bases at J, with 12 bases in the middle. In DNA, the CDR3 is TGTGCCATCCGGCTAACTCACACCGGGGAGCTGTTTTTT. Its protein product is CAIRLTHTGELFF.